The 28 T cell receptor beta chains below all came from one sample that was sequenced in a study of cytomegalovirus exposure and HLA in healthy donors. PCR used 60 Vbeta primers and 13 Jbeta primers. Produced via immunoSEQ multiplex PCR; TCRdb's table is partial and in-frame only. Counted here are 190,000 or so clones, roughly four fifths occurring once; the ten biggest clones make up over 1.5%. The sample comprised PBMCs. The receptor source for this set is a man aged 50-60 years in good health and CMV-seronegative.

This chain links TRBV7-9 with TRBJ1-5, with D maybe TRBD1 (6 bases). V was shortened by 5 bases and J by 2 bases, with 13 bases between the two germline ends. Germline V gives CDR1 SEHNR, CDR2 FQNEAQ (reference sequence). The CDR3 is made up of 15 amino acids. Here the CDR3 DNA reads TGTGCCAGCAGCACTGGACAGCCCGGCAATCAGCCCCAGCATTTT. Residues: CASSTGQPGNQPQHF.

V and J are TRBV30 and TRBJ2-1; 11 nucleotides match TRBD2. The length of the CDR3 is 16 residues. With 4 bases clipped from V and 3 bases from J, the junction kept 8 bases outside the gene matches. Per the germline V gene, CDR1 is GTSNPN and CDR2 is SVGIG (reference sequence). CDR3 loop: CAWTSQGTSGYNEQFF. In nucleotides, the CDR3 is TGTGCCTGGACCTCACAGGGGACTAGCGGCTACAATGAGCAGTTCTTC.

The gene calls are TRBV7-2 and TRBJ1-5, with TRBD1 as a possible D gene (5 bases). In germline, CDR1 is SGHTA, CDR2 FQGNSA. Between the trimmed V and J ends, which lost 5 bases and 3 bases, there was a span of 11 bases. The CDR3 spans 14 residues. Here the CDR3 DNA reads TGTGCCAGCAGCCCCGGACACCTCAATCAGCCCCAGCATTTT. This encodes CASSPGHLNQPQHF.

This clone was seen a handful of times. V usage is TRBV6-5 and J usage is TRBJ2-6; D is possibly TRBD2 (6 bases). The CDR3 loop spans 15 amino acids. Between the trimmed V and J ends, which lost 2 bases and 2 bases, there was a span of 7 bases. Germline values: CDR1 MNHEY, CDR2 SVGAGI. The CDR3 loop reads CASSYGGTGANVLTF. The CDR3 nucleotides are TGTGCCAGCAGTTACGGGGGGACTGGGGCCAACGTCCTGACTTTC.

Notes on this clone: Relative to the germline gene, one junction end is altered; a read error may explain this. This chain links TRBV7-9 with TRBJ1-2; tentatively, D is TRBD1 (5 bases). The length of the CDR3 is 13 residues. Germline CDR1 reads SEHNR; CDR2 reads FQNEAQ (reference sequence). CDR3 sequence reads: CSSSLTEYYGYTF. The CDR3, as DNA: TGTTCCAGCAGCTTGACAGAATACTATGGCTACACCTTC.

The CDR3 bases are TGTGCCAGCAGCTTAGCGGGTAGCGGAAGCTCCTACGAGCAGTACTTC. This sequence encodes CASSLAGSGSSYEQYF. V and J are TRBV7-2 and TRBJ2-7, with D tentatively TRBD2 (6 bases). Germline loops: CDR1 SGHTA, CDR2 FQGNSA. Trimming removed 0 bases at V and 0 bases at J, with 12 bases between. This CDR3 region has 16 residues.

The chain recombines TRBV7-3 with TRBJ2-7, with 9 bases aligning to TRBD2. This CDR3 region has 15 residues. Germline lookup yields CDR1 SGHTA and CDR2 FQGTGA. The V segment lost 0 bases and the J segment 3 bases; nucleotides outside the gene matches: 3. CDR3 protein: CASSLTAGGSYEQYF. The CDR3 nucleotides are TGTGCCAGCAGCTTAACGGCGGGGGGGAGCTACGAGCAGTACTTC.

This clone came up once. The chain is built from TRBV5-1 and TRBJ2-1, with 10 bases lining up with TRBD2. Germline V lookup: CDR1 SGHRS, CDR2 YFSETQ. CDR3 length: 19 amino acids. The trim removed 1 base at V and 2 bases at J, leaving 12 bases unmatched. CDR3 sequence reads: CASSLIPLAGAQTYNEQFF. The DNA for the CDR3 is TGCGCCAGCAGCTTGATCCCGCTAGCGGGGGCCCAAACCTACAATGAGCAGTTCTTC.

The chain is built from TRBV7-3 and TRBJ2-5; a weak D match, TRBD1 (5 bases). Germline CDR1 SGHTA, CDR2 FQGTGA. The CDR3 spans 15 residues. Trimming removed 5 bases from V and 5 bases from J, with 18 bases in between. CDR3 sequence reads: CASSPTGSIMETQYF. DNA of the CDR3: TGTGCCAGCAGCCCTACAGGTTCGATTATGGAGACCCAGTACTTC.

J is TRBJ2-5 and V is TRBV11-3; unclear D gene. CDR3 size: 15 residues. CDR1 and CDR2 (germline): SGHNT, YENEEA. The V and J ends lost 1 base and 4 bases respectively, with 13 bases between them. The CDR3 DNA reads TGTGCCAGCAGCTTAGGAGGCGATTCGAGAGAGACCCAGTACTTC. This codes for CASSLGGDSRETQYF. The full variable domain, rest sourced from reference TRBV11-3 and TRBJ2-5, is EAGVVQSPRYKIIEKKQPVAFWCNPISGHNTLYWYLQNLGQGPELLIRYENEEAVDDSQLPKDRFSAERLKGVDSTLKIQPAELGDSAVYLCASSLGGDSRETQYFGPGTRLLVL.

The V gene is TRBV5-1, the J gene TRBJ2-1; 10 positions match TRBD2. The CDR3 has 18 residues. Unmatched junction bases numbered 17, after V lost 4 bases and J lost 7 bases. From germline, CDR1 is SGHRS and CDR2 YFSETQ. The CDR3 DNA follows: TGCGCCAGCAGCCCCGCGAGCGACGAAGCGGGGGGGAATAATGAGCAGTTCTTC. Translation gives CASSPASDEAGGNNEQFF.

This chain links TRBV18 with TRBJ2-1; 8 bases are a match to TRBD1. This CDR3 contains 13 residues. Germline V gene data show CDR1 as KGHSH and CDR2 as LQKENI. V lost 5 bases and J lost 8; bases outside the gene matches: 5. The CDR3 reads CASSKTGVDEQFF. The CDR3 nucleotides read TGTGCCAGCTCAAAGACAGGGGTGGATGAGCAGTTCTTC. Variable domain in full (rest from reference TRBV18 and TRBJ2-1): NAGVMQNPRHLVRRRGQEARLRCSPMKGHSHVYWYRQLPEEGLKFMVYLQKENIIDESGMPKERFSAEFPKEGPSILRIQQVVRGDSAAYFCASSKTGVDEQFFGPGTRLTVL.

V is TRBV7-9 and J is TRBJ2-3, with TRBD2 matching over 7 bases. The trim removed 5 bases at V and 3 bases at J, leaving 5 bases unmatched. Germline V CDR1 and CDR2: SEHNR, FQNEAQ (reference sequence). This CDR3 region has 14 residues. CDR3 protein: CASSPSGTTDTQYF. CDR3 DNA sequence: TGTGCCAGCAGCCCGAGCGGGACGACAGATACGCAGTATTTT.

This clone occurred once. V and J are TRBV12-5 and TRBJ2-3; D call uncertain. Trimming took 5 bases from V and 8 from J, leaving 11 bases between them. Germline CDR1 reads LGHNT; CDR2 reads FRNRAP. The CDR3 length is 12 residues. The CDR3 DNA sequence: TGTGCTAGTGGTCCCAGGATCGGTACGCAGTATTTT. Translated: CASGPRIGTQYF.

V usage is TRBV5-1 and J usage is TRBJ2-3; 8 nucleotides match TRBD1. The CDR3 covers 16 residues. From germline, CDR1 is SGHRS and CDR2 YFSETQ. V shed 3 bases, J shed 2 bases, and the junction held 8 bases outside the gene matches. DNA for the CDR3: TGCGCCAGCAGCTCCTCGACAGGGGCCTACACAGATACGCAGTATTTT. This encodes CASSSSTGAYTDTQYF.

This clone occurred once. V and J are TRBV6-5 and TRBJ2-1, with 14 bases lining up with TRBD2. This CDR3 comprises 15 residues. The V gene's germline CDR1 is MNHEY and CDR2 SVGAGI. Unmatched junction bases numbered 7, after V lost 10 bases and J lost 5 bases. The CDR3 loop reads CATQGTSGGNNEQFF. For the CDR3, the DNA is TGTGCCACCCAAGGGACTAGCGGGGGTAACAATGAGCAGTTCTTC.

This clone was observed a few times. The chain employs TRBV11-2 and TRBJ1-6; 8 bases match TRBD1. The junction had 9 bases not matched to a gene; V was cut back by 4 bases and J by 7 bases. There are 16 residues in the CDR3. CDR1 and CDR2 from the germline V gene are SGHAT and FQNNGV. Here the CDR3 DNA reads TGTGCCAGCAGCTCCCTACGGACAGGGCGCAATTCACCCCTCCACTTT. As protein: CASSSLRTGRNSPLHF.

This clone was detected only a few times. The V and J genes are TRBV4-2 and TRBJ1-3; 8 bases fit TRBD1. Trimming at V came to 5 bases and at J to 0 bases, leaving 3 bases not matched to a gene. This CDR3 comprises 15 residues. Germline CDR1 and CDR2: LGHNA and YNFKEQ. The CDR3 loop is CASSNDRGSGNTIYF. The CDR3 region has the DNA TGTGCCAGCAGCAATGACAGGGGCTCTGGAAACACCATATATTTT.

V gene TRBV16 combines with J gene TRBJ2-3; no clear D gene. Germline V gene sequence: CDR1 KGHSY, CDR2 FQNENV. V lost 4 bases, J lost 2 bases, and 10 bases lay in between. This CDR3 has 14 residues. Written as DNA, the CDR3 is TGTGCCAGCAGCCTGCAAACTTCCACAGATACGCAGTATTTT. The encoded protein is CASSLQTSTDTQYF. Full variable domain (remainder filled in from reference TRBV16 and TRBJ2-3): GEEVAQTPKHLVRGEGQKAKLYCAPIKGHSYVFWYQQVLKNEFKFLISFQNENVFDETGMPKERFSAKCLPNSPCSLEIQATKLEDSAVYFCASSLQTSTDTQYFGPGTRLTVL.

V usage is TRBV7-2 and J usage is TRBJ2-1; 9 positions match TRBD2. V shed 3 bases and J 8 bases; nucleotides not matched to a gene: 11. The V gene's germline CDR1 is SGHTA and CDR2 FQGNSA. CDR3 length: 16 amino acids. CDR3 sequence: CASSLGGGASWDEQFF. CDR3 nucleotide sequence: TGTGCCAGCAGCTTGGGCGGGGGGGCCTCATGGGATGAGCAGTTCTTC. Looking up the rest from reference TRBV7-2 and TRBJ2-1 gives the full variable domain: GAGVSQSPSNKVTEKGKDVELRCDPISGHTALYWYRQSLGQGLEFLIYFQGNSAPDKSGLPSDRFSAERTGGSVSTLTIQRTQQEDSAVYLCASSLGGGASWDEQFFGPGTRLTVL.

The rearrangement links TRBV14 to TRBJ2-2; TRBD1 matches at 9 bases. The V segment lost 2 bases and the J segment 7 bases; nucleotides outside the gene matches: 8. Germline loops: CDR1 SGHDN, CDR2 FVKESK. This CDR3 has 16 residues. CDR3 region: CASSQTPGQGSGELFF. Written as DNA, the CDR3 is TGTGCCAGCAGCCAAACCCCGGGACAGGGAAGCGGGGAGCTGTTTTTT.

The chain uses TRBV19 and TRBJ1-2; D remains unclear. The V gene lost 5 bases and the J gene lost 3 bases, with 10 bases spanning the gap. In germline, CDR1 is LNHDA, CDR2 SQIVND (reference sequence). The CDR3 length is 13 residues. The CDR3 nucleotides are TGTGCCAGTAGTTCCAACGGGGACTATGGCTACACCTTC. Its translation: CASSSNGDYGYTF.

The chain employs TRBV6-6 and TRBJ1-5; 8 bases line up with TRBD1. CDR3 length: 14 residues. V lost 4 bases and J lost 5; bases outside the gene matches: 4. Germline V gives CDR1 MNHNY, CDR2 SVGAGI (reference sequence). The CDR3 DNA reads TGTGCCAGCAGTTTAGGGACAGGATATCAGCCCCAGCATTTT. It specifies CASSLGTGYQPQHF.

In its sample, this clone was seen once. This rearrangement joins TRBV29-1 to TRBJ2-3; 10 bases agree with TRBD2. J was trimmed by 6 bases and V by 3 bases; bases with no gene match: 9. The CDR3 sequence is 15 residues long. CDR1 is SQVTM and CDR2 is ANQGSEA in the germline V gene. This CDR3 reads CSVDPLAGRGDTQYF. The CDR3 bases are TGCAGCGTTGACCCACTAGCGGGGAGAGGGGATACGCAGTATTTT.

The rearrangement uses TRBV6-1 and TRBJ2-2; D may be TRBD2 (6 bases). CDR3 size: 14 residues. The ends were cut back, 6 bases at V and 5 bases at J, with 13 bases in the middle. Germline V gives CDR1 MNHNS, CDR2 SASEGT. The CDR3 reads CASRTRGITGELFF. CDR3 coding DNA: TGTGCCAGCAGGACTAGAGGAATTACCGGGGAGCTGTTTTTT.

This clone was found once. This chain links TRBV5-1 with TRBJ1-5, with 11 bases that match TRBD1. The CDR3 runs 16 residues. CDR1 is SGHRS and CDR2 is YFSETQ in the germline V gene. The V gene end was trimmed by 5 bases and the J gene end by 1 base; junction bases not matched to a gene: 5. CDR3 sequence reads: CASSSGQGGSNQPQHF. The CDR3 nucleotides read TGCGCCAGCAGTTCGGGACAGGGGGGAAGCAATCAGCCCCAGCATTTT.

This rearrangement joins TRBV7-9 to TRBJ1-4; 8 bases map to TRBD1. The ends lost 5 bases at V and 2 bases at J; junction bases unmatched: 4. The CDR3 sequence is 15 residues long. The germline V gene encodes CDR1 SEHNR and CDR2 FQNEAQ (reference sequence). As DNA, the CDR3 is TGTGCCAGCAGCGCCCACAGGGGGACTAATGAAAAACTGTTTTTT. This encodes CASSAHRGTNEKLFF.

The chain is built from TRBV7-3 and TRBJ2-3; 8 nucleotides line up with TRBD2. The CDR3 runs to 14 residues. In germline, CDR1 is SGHTA, CDR2 FQGTGA. Trimming cost V 2 bases and J 4 bases; bases outside gene matches: 2. This CDR3 reads CASSLRLAPDTQYF. For the CDR3, the DNA is TGTGCCAGCAGCTTACGACTAGCGCCAGATACGCAGTATTTT.